This T cell receptor beta chain was sequenced in a study of blood T cell repertoires in COVID-19. The assay was immunoSEQ multiplex PCR, and TCRdb's table has in-frame clones only and misses some. The sample holds about 200,000 clones, roughly 86% seen once. The CDR3 totals 15 residues. V shed 2 bases and J shed 9 bases, with 17 bases lying between them. Per germline, CDR1 SNHLY and CDR2 FYNNEI. The chain links TRBV2 to TRBJ1-3, with D possibly being TRBD1 (6 bases). The specimen was peripheral blood. This TCR was sampled from a man younger than 30 with active or convalescent COVID-19. The CDR3: CASSENYRAMSTIYF. The CDR3 nucleotides are TGTGCCAGCAGTGAAAATTACAGGGCGATGAGCACCATATATTTT. The full variable domain, completed using reference TRBV2 and TRBJ1-3, is EPEVTQTPSHQVTQMGQEVILRCVPISNHLYFYWYRQILGQKVEFLVSFYNNEISEKSEIFDDQFSVERPDGSNFTLKIRSTKLEDSAMYFCASSENYRAMSTIYFGEGSWLTVV.